This entry lists 12 T cell receptor beta chains sequenced from one sample in a study of T-cell reconstitution after alpha-beta-depleted transplantation in children. A library of TCRbeta sequences, prepared with unique molecular identifiers, was generated. MiXCR, applied by TCRdb to the PCR reads, yields one record per CDR3 protein. Here the sample spans about 980,000 distinct CDR3 sequences, around 30% being singletons. This material consisted of PBMCs, mostly from graft donor cells, taken 360 days after TCRalphabeta/CD19-depleted stem cell transplant. The source of these receptors is a boy under two years old who had a stem cell transplant for SCID, so the T cells may come from the graft donor.

This clonotype was seen a few times. The V and J genes are TRBV9 and TRBJ1-5; weak D call: TRBD1 (5 bases). This CDR3 has 12 residues. Germline CDR1 and CDR2: SGDLS and YYNGEE. V was cut by 3 bases and J by 9 bases, with 10 bases left in between. The CDR3 DNA follows: TGTGCCAGCAGCGCAGGGCAGGGGCCCCAGCATTTT. It is translated as CASSAGQGPQHF. Variable domain in full (rest from reference TRBV9 and TRBJ1-5): DSGVTQTPKHLITATGQRVTLRCSPRSGDLSVYWYQQSLDQGLQFLIQYYNGEERAKGNILERFSAQQFPDLHSELNLSSLELGDSALYFCASSAGQGPQHFGDGTRLSIL.

There are many counts of this clonotype. This chain connects TRBV6-5 to TRBJ2-1; 7 bases align to TRBD2. There are 18 residues in the CDR3. Unmatched junction bases numbered 20, after V lost 4 bases and J lost 8 bases. Germline V gene lookup returns CDR1 MNHEY and CDR2 SVGAGI. The CDR3 is CASSLTDKGAVGRDEQFF. The CDR3 DNA follows: TGTGCCAGCAGTTTGACCGATAAAGGGGCAGTGGGGAGGGATGAGCAGTTCTTC.

The CDR3 nucleotides read TGTGCCAGCAGCGGGACAGAGCAAGAGACCCAGTACTTC. Translation gives CASSGTEQETQYF. The chain carries TRBV2 and TRBJ2-5, with TRBD1 matching over 7 bases. This CDR3 has 13 amino acids. V lost 6 bases and J lost 2; bases outside the gene matches: 3. CDR1 and CDR2 from the germline V gene are SNHLY and FYNNEI.

This clonotype occurred a few times. CDR3 nucleotide sequence: TGTGCCAGCAGCTTAGCGGGGTTTAACAATGAGCAGTTCTTC. Residues: CASSLAGFNNEQFF. The V and J genes are TRBV7-2 and TRBJ2-1; no definite D call. Germline CDR1 reads SGHTA; CDR2 reads FQGNSA. The V end lost 0 bases, the J end lost 5 bases, and 8 bases lay between the germline ends. This CDR3 is 14 amino acids long.

The table lists this clonotype with a few counts. The chain links TRBV20-1 to TRBJ1-3, with D unclear. Germline values: CDR1 DFQATT, CDR2 SNEGSKA (reference sequence). The germline V and J ends were trimmed by 0 bases and 2 bases, with 8 bases remaining between them. The CDR3 consists of 14 residues. This chain's CDR3 is CSAREGRTGNTIYF. Here the CDR3 DNA reads TGCAGTGCTAGAGAGGGCAGAACTGGAAACACCATATATTTT.

V gene TRBV28 combines with J gene TRBJ2-4; 9 bases agree with TRBD2. The CDR3 has 17 amino acids. V lost 5 bases to trimming and J lost 2 bases; unmatched junction nucleotides: 10. The germline V gene encodes CDR1 MDHEN and CDR2 SYDVKM. The CDR3 DNA follows: TGTGCCAGCAGTGTCCGGACTAGCGCAACTCCCAAAAACATTCAGTACTTC. The encoded protein is CASSVRTSATPKNIQYF. The full variable domain, in which reference TRBV28 and TRBJ2-4 provide the parts outside the CDR3, is DVKVTQSSRYLVKRTGEKVFLECVQDMDHENMFWYRQDPGLGLRLIYFSYDVKMKEKGDIPEGYSVSREKKERFSLILESASTNQTSMYLCASSVRTSATPKNIQYFGAGTRLSVL.

This clonotype has only a few counts. The chain joins TRBV20-1 to TRBJ1-5; TRBD1 agrees at 7 bases. Trimming at V came to 6 bases and at J to 6 bases, leaving 5 bases not matched to a gene. CDR1 and CDR2 (germline): DFQATT, SNEGSKA (reference sequence). The CDR3 is 12 residues long. CDR3 sequence: CSASTGSQPQHF. CDR3 sequence (DNA): TGCAGTGCCTCGACAGGGAGTCAGCCCCAGCATTTT.

This clonotype was picked up a small number of times. V and J are TRBV28 and TRBJ1-5; TRBD1 matches 9 bases. The V segment lost 4 bases and the J segment 6 bases; nucleotides outside the gene matches: 10. Germline V lookup: CDR1 MDHEN, CDR2 SYDVKM. The CDR3 is 16 residues long. The CDR3 reads CASSSDTGGWSQPQHF. CDR3 nucleotide sequence: TGTGCCAGCAGTTCAGACACAGGGGGCTGGAGTCAGCCCCAGCATTTT.

V usage is TRBV11-2 and J usage is TRBJ1-1; no clear D gene. The V gene's germline CDR1 is SGHAT and CDR2 FQNNGV. CDR3 length equals 16 residues. The ends were cut back, 1 base at V and 5 bases at J, with 17 bases in the middle. CDR3 sequence (DNA): TGTGCCAGCAGCTTAGCGGAGGGTAAAGTGGGTACTGAAGCTTTCTTT. Translated: CASSLAEGKVGTEAFF. Full variable domain (remainder filled in from reference TRBV11-2 and TRBJ1-1): EAGVAQSPRYKIIEKRQSVAFWCNPISGHATLYWYQQILGQGPKLLIQFQNNGVVDDSQLPKDRFSAERLKGVDSTLKIQPAKLEDSAVYLCASSLAEGKVGTEAFFGQGTRLTVV.

The chain couples TRBV20-1 to TRBJ1-3; D gene ambiguous. The CDR3 has 14 amino acids. Germline-derived CDR1 and CDR2 are DFQATT and SNEGSKA (reference sequence). The ends were cut back, 0 bases at V and 5 bases at J, with 11 bases in the middle. The CDR3 here is CSARDPAPRNTIYF. The CDR3 nucleotides read TGCAGTGCTAGAGATCCGGCACCTAGAAACACCATATATTTT.

The chain has TRBV20-1 and TRBJ2-1; possible D gene TRBD1, 6 bases. The germline CDR1 and CDR2 sequences are DFQATT and SNEGSKA (reference sequence). CDR3 length: 14 amino acids. V was trimmed by 6 bases and J by 6 bases, leaving 18 bases between them. The CDR3 protein is CSAPDGGLGNEQFF. The CDR3 nucleotides read TGCAGTGCCCCCGATGGGGGCCTCGGCAATGAGCAGTTCTTC.

The CDR3 reads CASTPAGLPSPDTQYF. Here the CDR3 DNA reads TGTGCCAGCACTCCGGCCGGTCTCCCCTCCCCAGATACGCAGTATTTT. J is TRBJ2-3 and V is TRBV7-9; D not certain. The V end lost 7 bases, the J end lost 4 bases, and 21 bases lay between the germline ends. The CDR3 length is 16 residues. The germline gives CDR1 SEHNR, CDR2 FQNEAQ (reference sequence).